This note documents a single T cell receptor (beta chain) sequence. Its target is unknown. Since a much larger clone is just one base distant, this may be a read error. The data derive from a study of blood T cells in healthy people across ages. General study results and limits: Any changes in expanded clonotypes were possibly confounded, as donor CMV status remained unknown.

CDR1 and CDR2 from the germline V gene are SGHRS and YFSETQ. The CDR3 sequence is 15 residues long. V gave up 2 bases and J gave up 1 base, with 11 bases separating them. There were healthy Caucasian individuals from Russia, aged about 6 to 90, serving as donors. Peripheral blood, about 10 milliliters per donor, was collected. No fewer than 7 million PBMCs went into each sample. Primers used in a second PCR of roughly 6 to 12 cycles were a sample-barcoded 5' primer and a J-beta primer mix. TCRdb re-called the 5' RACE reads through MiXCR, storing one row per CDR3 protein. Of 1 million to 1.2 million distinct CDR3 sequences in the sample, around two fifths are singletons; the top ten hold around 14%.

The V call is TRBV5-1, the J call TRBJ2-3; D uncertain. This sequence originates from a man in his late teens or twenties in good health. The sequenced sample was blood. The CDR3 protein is CASSFVTPGTDTQYF. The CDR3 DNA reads TGCGCCAGCAGCTTTGTTACGCCCGGCACAGATACGCAGTATTTT.